This TCR beta chain was recorded in a study of immune cell composition in non-small cell lung cancer. The overall study: Lung adenocarcinoma or squamous carcinoma made up most tumours. Broader study findings: Lung squamous cell carcinoma tumours had significantly higher top 10 clone scores and productive clonality than lung adenocarcinoma. Shared sequences between tumour-reactive and dominant in vivo clones were not proven. In adenocarcinoma, maximal tumour-associated clone frequency tracked TIL tumour reactivity.

The germline CDR1 and CDR2 sequences are SGHTA and FQGNSA. The V gene end was trimmed by 11 bases and the J gene end by 0 bases; junction bases not matched to a gene: 4. The CDR3 spans 13 residues. Data came from immunoSEQ multiplex PCR; TCRdb stores just in-frame clones and leaves some out. Found here are about 14,000 clones, roughly 73% of them singletons; the top ten hold roughly an eighth. In its sample, this clone was seen a few times. What it binds is not known. Sequencing used lung tumor tissue. The V call is TRBV7-2, the J call TRBJ2-1; 7 bases agree with TRBD2. The clonotype originates from a human donor with non-small cell lung cancer. CDR3 sequence: CAGSGYSYNEQFF. Here the CDR3 DNA reads TGTGCCGGTAGCGGGTACTCCTACAATGAGCAGTTCTTC.